A selection of T cell receptor beta chains follows, all from one sample in a study of regulatory T cells in long-lasting Graves disease. Via MiXCR, TCRdb re-called the multiplex PCR reads, giving one row per CDR3 protein. This table has about 240,000 distinct CDR3 sequences, 20% to 25% appearing once. The source material was peripheral blood mononuclear cells (PBMCs), sampled at new diagnosis, from a patient treated with antithyroid drugs. Receptor source: a female donor with Graves disease. Each CDR3 is given with its conserved first and last residue. D genes are given only for firm matches. A row's size may be missing; if present it is once, few, many or a size class.

CDR3 | DNA | size | D | J | V
CASSLGQPGDTQYF | TGTGCCAGCAGCTTAGGCCAGCCCGGGGATACGCAGTATTTT | many | . | TRBJ2-3 | TRBV7-2
CASSTNRDRRNYGYTF | TGTGCCAGTAGTACAAACCGGGACAGGAGGAACTATGGCTACACCTTC | many | TRBD1 | TRBJ1-2 | TRBV19
CASSPGQNYEQYF | TGTGCCAGCAGCCCAGGACAGAATTACGAGCAGTACTTC | many | . | TRBJ2-7 | TRBV11-3
CASSTRGVAGSYNEQFF | TGCGCCAGCAGCACCCGGGGAGTAGCAGGGTCCTACAATGAGCAGTTCTTC | few | . | TRBJ2-1 | TRBV10-1
CASSPVRGPTDTQYF | TGCGCCAGCAGCCCGGTGAGGGGGCCGACAGATACGCAGTATTTT | . | TRBD1 | TRBJ2-3 | TRBV5-1
CSATGANVLTF | TGCAGTGCTACTGGGGCCAACGTCCTGACTTTC | many | . | TRBJ2-6 | TRBV20-1
CASGRVYGYTF | TGTGCCAGCGGGAGGGTGTATGGCTACACCTTC | once | . | TRBJ1-2 | TRBV6-8
CASSLTGQGDSPLHF | TGTGCCAGCAGCTTGACGGGACAGGGTGATTCACCCCTCCACTTT | . | TRBD1 | TRBJ1-6 | TRBV7-9
CGERGGNTDTQYF | TGCGGGGAGCGGGGGGGCAACACAGATACGCAGTATTTT | . | TRBD2 | TRBJ2-3 | TRBV20-1
CASSERQGSPYEQYF | TGCGCCAGCAGCGAACGACAGGGGTCTCCCTACGAGCAGTACTTC | many | TRBD1 | TRBJ2-7 | TRBV10-1
CASSGDSMNTEAFF | TGCGCCAGCAGCGGGGACAGCATGAACACTGAAGCTTTCTTT | many | TRBD1 | TRBJ1-1 | TRBV5-1
CASSQWASYEQYF | TGCGCCAGCAGCCAATGGGCCTCTTACGAGCAGTACTTC | many | . | TRBJ2-7 | TRBV4-3
CSALLYPSGVYNEQFF | TGCAGTGCTCTCTTGTATCCTAGCGGAGTTTACAATGAGCAGTTCTTC | many | TRBD2 | TRBJ2-1 | TRBV20-1
CASSPTRDRRETQYF | TGTGCCAGCTCACCAACTAGGGACAGAAGGGAGACCCAGTACTTC | few | TRBD1 | TRBJ2-5 | TRBV18
CASTYRAGYEQYF | TGTGCCAGCACCTACCGGGCAGGCTACGAGCAGTACTTC | many | . | TRBJ2-7 | TRBV5-5